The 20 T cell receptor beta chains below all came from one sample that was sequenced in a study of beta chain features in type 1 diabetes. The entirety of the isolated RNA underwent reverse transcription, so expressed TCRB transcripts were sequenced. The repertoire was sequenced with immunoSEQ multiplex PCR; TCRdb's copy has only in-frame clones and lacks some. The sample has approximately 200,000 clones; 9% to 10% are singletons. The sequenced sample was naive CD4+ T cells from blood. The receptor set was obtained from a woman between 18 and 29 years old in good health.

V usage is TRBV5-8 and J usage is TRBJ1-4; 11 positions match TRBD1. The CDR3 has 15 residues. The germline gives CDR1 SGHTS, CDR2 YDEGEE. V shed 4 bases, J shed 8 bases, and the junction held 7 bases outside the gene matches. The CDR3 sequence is CASSKDRGRGEKLFF. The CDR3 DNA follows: TGTGCCAGCAGCAAGGACAGGGGGCGGGGAGAAAAACTGTTTTTT.

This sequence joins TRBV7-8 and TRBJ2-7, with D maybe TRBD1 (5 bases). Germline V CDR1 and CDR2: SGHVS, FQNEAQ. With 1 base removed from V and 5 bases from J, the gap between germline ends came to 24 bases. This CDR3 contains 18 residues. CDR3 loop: CASSLVVRALMLGHEQYF. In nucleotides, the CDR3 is TGTGCCAGCAGCTTAGTGGTCAGGGCACTAATGTTAGGGCACGAGCAGTACTTC.

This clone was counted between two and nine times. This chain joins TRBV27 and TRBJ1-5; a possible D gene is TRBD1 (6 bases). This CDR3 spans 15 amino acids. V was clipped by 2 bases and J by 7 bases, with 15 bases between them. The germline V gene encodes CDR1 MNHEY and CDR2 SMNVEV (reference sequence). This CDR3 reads CASSLEGGGGQPQHF. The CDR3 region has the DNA TGTGCCAGCAGTTTAGAGGGAGGGGGGGGCCAGCCCCAGCATTTT.

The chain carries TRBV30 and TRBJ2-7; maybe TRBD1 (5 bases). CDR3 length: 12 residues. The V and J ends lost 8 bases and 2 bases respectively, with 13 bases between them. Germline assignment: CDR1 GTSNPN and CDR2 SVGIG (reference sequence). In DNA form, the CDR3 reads TGTGCCCTCACGGACAACCCCTACGAGCAGTACTTC. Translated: CALTDNPYEQYF.

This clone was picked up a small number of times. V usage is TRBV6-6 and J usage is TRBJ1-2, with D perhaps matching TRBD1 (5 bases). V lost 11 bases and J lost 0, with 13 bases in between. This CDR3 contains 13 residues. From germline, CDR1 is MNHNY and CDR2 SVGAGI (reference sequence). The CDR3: CASGGKANYGYTF. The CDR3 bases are TGTGCCTCCGGGGGGAAAGCTAACTATGGCTACACCTTC.

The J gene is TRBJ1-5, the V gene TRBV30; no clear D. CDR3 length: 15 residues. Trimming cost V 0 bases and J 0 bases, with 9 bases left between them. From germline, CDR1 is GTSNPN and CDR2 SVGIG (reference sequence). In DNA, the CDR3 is TGTGCCTGGAGTGTACGGGGATATAGCAATCAGCCCCAGCATTTT. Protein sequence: CAWSVRGYSNQPQHF.

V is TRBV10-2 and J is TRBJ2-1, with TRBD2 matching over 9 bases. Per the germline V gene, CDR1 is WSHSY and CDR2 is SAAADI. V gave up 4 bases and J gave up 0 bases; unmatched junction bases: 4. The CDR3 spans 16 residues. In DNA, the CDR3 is TGCGCCAGCAGTGGCGGGGGGGGAAACTCCTACAATGAGCAGTTCTTC. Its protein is CASSGGGGNSYNEQFF.

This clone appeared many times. For the CDR3, the DNA is TGTGCCAGCTCACCTCAGGGACAGGGCGTTCGTGTGCAGTTCTTC. Amino acid sequence: CASSPQGQGVRVQFF. The chain couples TRBV18 to TRBJ2-1, with 9 positions matching TRBD1. J gave up 12 bases and V 3 bases, and 12 bases lay outside the gene matches. The CDR3 has 15 residues. Germline CDR1 reads KGHSH; CDR2 reads LQKENI.

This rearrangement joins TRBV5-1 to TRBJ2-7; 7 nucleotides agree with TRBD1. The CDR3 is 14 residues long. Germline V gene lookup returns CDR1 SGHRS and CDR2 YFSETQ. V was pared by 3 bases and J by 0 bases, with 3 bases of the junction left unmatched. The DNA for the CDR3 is TGCGCCAGCAGCTCCGGGACAGTCTCCTACGAGCAGTACTTC. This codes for CASSSGTVSYEQYF.

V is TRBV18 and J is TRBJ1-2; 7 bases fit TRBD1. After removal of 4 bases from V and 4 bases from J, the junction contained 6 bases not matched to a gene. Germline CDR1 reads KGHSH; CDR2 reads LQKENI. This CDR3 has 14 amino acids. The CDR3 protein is CASSQKGQAYGYTF. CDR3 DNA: TGTGCCAGCTCACAAAAAGGACAGGCCTATGGCTACACCTTC.

This chain's CDR3 is CASSHSGNYNEQFF. The DNA of the CDR3 is TGTGCCAGCAGCCATAGCGGGAACTACAATGAGCAGTTCTTC. This chain links TRBV7-6 with TRBJ2-1, with 8 bases matching TRBD2. The CDR3 has 14 amino acids. CDR1 is SGHVS and CDR2 is FNYEAQ in the germline V gene. The V gene end was trimmed by 5 bases and the J gene end by 3 bases; junction bases not matched to a gene: 3.

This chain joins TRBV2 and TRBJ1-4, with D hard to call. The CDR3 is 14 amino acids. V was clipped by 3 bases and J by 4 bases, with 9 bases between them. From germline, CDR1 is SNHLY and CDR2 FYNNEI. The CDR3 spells CASSDSGLNEKLFF. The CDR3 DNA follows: TGTGCCAGCAGTGATAGCGGCCTTAATGAAAAACTGTTTTTT.

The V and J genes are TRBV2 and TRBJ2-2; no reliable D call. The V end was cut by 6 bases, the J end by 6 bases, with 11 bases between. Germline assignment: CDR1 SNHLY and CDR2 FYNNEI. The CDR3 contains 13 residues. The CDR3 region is CASRKELAGELFF. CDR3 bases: TGTGCCAGCAGGAAGGAGCTGGCCGGGGAGCTGTTTTTT.

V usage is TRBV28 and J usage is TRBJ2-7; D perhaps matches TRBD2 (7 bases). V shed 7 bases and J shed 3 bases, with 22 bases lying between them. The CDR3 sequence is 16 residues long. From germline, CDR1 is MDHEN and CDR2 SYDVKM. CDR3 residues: CASTARGGGTLYEQYF. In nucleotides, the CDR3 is TGTGCCAGCACCGCCCGGGGAGGGGGGACGCTCTACGAGCAGTACTTC.

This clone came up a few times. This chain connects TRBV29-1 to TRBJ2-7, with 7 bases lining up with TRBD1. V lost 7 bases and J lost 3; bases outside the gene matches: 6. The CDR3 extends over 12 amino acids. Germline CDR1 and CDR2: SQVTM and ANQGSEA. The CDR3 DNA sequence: TGCAGCGCCATGGGGGACAGCTACGAGCAGTACTTC. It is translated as CSAMGDSYEQYF.

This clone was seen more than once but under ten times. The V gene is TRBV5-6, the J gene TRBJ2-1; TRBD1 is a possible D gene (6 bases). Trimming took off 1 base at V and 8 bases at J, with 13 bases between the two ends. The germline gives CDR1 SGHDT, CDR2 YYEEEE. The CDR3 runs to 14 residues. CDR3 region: CASSLPTGLDEQFF. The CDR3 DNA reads TGTGCCAGCAGCTTGCCTACAGGGTTGGATGAGCAGTTCTTC.

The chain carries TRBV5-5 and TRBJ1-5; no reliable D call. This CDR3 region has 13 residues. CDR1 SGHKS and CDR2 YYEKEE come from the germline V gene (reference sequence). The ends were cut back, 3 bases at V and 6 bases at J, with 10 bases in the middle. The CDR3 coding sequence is TGTGCCAGCAGCTCGTTGTCGGGTCAGCCCCAGCATTTT. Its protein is CASSSLSGQPQHF.

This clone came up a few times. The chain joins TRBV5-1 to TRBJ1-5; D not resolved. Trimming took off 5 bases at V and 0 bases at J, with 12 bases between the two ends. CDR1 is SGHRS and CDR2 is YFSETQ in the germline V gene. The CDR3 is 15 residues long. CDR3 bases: TGCGCCAGCAGTCGGGGTATTGATAGCAATCAGCCCCAGCATTTT. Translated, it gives CASSRGIDSNQPQHF.

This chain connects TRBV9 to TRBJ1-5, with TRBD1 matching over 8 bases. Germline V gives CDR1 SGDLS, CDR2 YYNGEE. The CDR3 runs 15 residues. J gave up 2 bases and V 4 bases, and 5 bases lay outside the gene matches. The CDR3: CASSTGGGGNQPQHF. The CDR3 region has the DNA TGTGCCAGCAGCACAGGGGGAGGCGGCAATCAGCCCCAGCATTTT.

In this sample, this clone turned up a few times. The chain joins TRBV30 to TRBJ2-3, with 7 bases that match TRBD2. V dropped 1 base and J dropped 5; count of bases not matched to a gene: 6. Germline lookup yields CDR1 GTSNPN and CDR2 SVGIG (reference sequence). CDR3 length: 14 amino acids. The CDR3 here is CAWSARGGGDTQYF. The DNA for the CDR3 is TGTGCCTGGAGTGCCCGGGGCGGGGGAGATACGCAGTATTTT.